The 4 T cell receptor beta chains reported below all come from one sample, sequenced in a study of patients and donors after allogeneic stem cell transplantation. MiXCR, applied by TCRdb to the RT-PCR reads, yields one record per CDR3 protein. The top ten hold approximately 5.9% of the sample, which has some 880,000 distinct CDR3 sequences, more than 15% seen once. Sample: blood, either unsorted or a sorted T cell fraction (not recorded which). These receptor sequences come from a human donor who was either an allogeneic HSCT recipient or a stem cell or donor lymphocyte infusion donor (not recorded which). It is not recorded whose cells these are; they may come from a transplant donor.

Only one count was recorded for this clonotype. V gene TRBV7-2 combines with J gene TRBJ2-2, with D perhaps matching TRBD1 (7 bases). The CDR3 loop spans 18 amino acids. Trimming took 0 bases from V and 2 from J, leaving 16 bases between them. Germline CDR1 and CDR2: SGHTA and FQGNSA. Here the CDR3 DNA reads TGTGCCAGCAGCTTAGCCGGCAGGGGGGAGATCAACACCGGGGAGCTGTTTTTT. Amino acid sequence: CASSLAGRGEINTGELFF.

The rearrangement joins TRBV27 to TRBJ1-2; D is ambiguous. The length of the CDR3 is 13 residues. Germline CDR1 MNHEY, CDR2 SMNVEV (reference sequence). V was cut by 4 bases and J by 6 bases, with 12 bases left in between. CDR3 sequence: CASSSRPRNGYTF. Written as DNA, the CDR3 is TGTGCCAGCAGTTCCCGCCCTCGTAATGGCTACACCTTC.

J is TRBJ2-7 and V is TRBV9, with TRBD1 as a possible D gene (6 bases). Germline V gene data show CDR1 as SGDLS and CDR2 as YYNGEE. The CDR3 sequence is 13 residues long. V was shortened by 3 bases and J by 7 bases, with 14 bases between the two germline ends. The CDR3, as DNA: TGTGCCAGCAGCGCACACAGGGTTGGGGAGCAGTACTTC. Amino acid sequence: CASSAHRVGEQYF.

This clonotype was observed many times. The V gene is TRBV20-1, the J gene TRBJ1-3, with 8 bases that match TRBD1. The trim removed 6 bases at V and 3 bases at J, leaving 10 bases unmatched. CDR3 length equals 15 residues. Germline assignment: CDR1 DFQATT and CDR2 SNEGSKA (reference sequence). DNA for the CDR3: TGCAGTGCCCCCGACGACAGGGGCCTTGGAAACACCATATATTTT. Translation gives CSAPDDRGLGNTIYF.